The rows below give T cell receptor beta chains drawn from one sample of a study of shared clonotypes between healthy human individuals. Generated by immunoSEQ multiplex PCR, the TCRdb table keeps only in-frame clones and is missing some. The sample consists of around 2,000,000 clones, roughly 96% of them appearing once. The sequenced sample was naive CD4+ T cells sorted from blood. These receptors all come from a young man in good health. Each CDR3 is given without its conserved first and last residue. The order of the fields is CDR3 length, V gene, J gene, CDR3 protein.

>11|TRBV29-1|TRBJ1-1
SAKDRDGTEAF
>16|TRBV7-2|TRBJ2-3
ASSSNVAGEPSTDTQY
>15|TRBV4-3|TRBJ2-3
ASSPGTSGIGTDTQY
>11|TRBV7-8|TRBJ1-5
ASSAGTGVPQH
>12|TRBV6-5|TRBJ2-7
ACLKSGGPNEQY
>14|TRBV19|TRBJ1-2
ASSTSSGMSFYGYT
>10|TRBV5-1|TRBJ1-2
ASSTGTSGYT
>12|TRBV27|TRBJ1-6
ASSLSSRYSPLH
>15|TRBV2|TRBJ1-1
ASSEAQFARANTEAF
>13|TRBV19|TRBJ2-2
ASSKTGLNTGELF
>9|TRBV20-1|TRBJ1-1
SALRSLEAF
>12|TRBV30|TRBJ1-2
AWSVGAAGYGYT
>13|TRBV7-6|TRBJ2-3
ASSPYLSSTDTQY
>11|TRBV2|TRBJ1-1
ASSVDGGTEAF
>13|TRBV10-3|TRBJ2-3
AISEARRGPDTQY
>12|TRBV10-3|TRBJ2-7
AISESALAYEQY
>11|TRBV30|TRBJ1-1
AQNKRGNTEAF
>13|TRBV11-2|TRBJ2-1
ASSLAGTRPSQQF
>12|TRBV5-1|TRBJ2-1
ASSLGTAYNEQF
>10|TRBV19|TRBJ2-1
ASSIGDNEQF
>12|TRBV5-1|TRBJ1-1
ASSLGRANTEAF
>7|TRBV6-5|TRBJ2-7
ATGYEQY
>12|TRBV10-3|TRBJ1-5
AIRGTASNQPQH
>11|TRBV5-4|TRBJ1-2
ASSLWGALGYT
>9|TRBV10-2|TRBJ2-5
ASSEKETQY
>12|TRBV28|TRBJ1-4
ASSTSSIMTKLF
>9|TRBV29-1|TRBJ1-3
SVPSGNTIY
>11|TRBV2|TRBJ2-5
ASRVTGHETQY
>12|TRBV18|TRBJ1-4
ASSPGTGNEKLF
>15|TRBV5-4|TRBJ1-4
ASSRYGQGTTNEKLF
>11|TRBV5-6|TRBJ1-2
ASTQVQGRGYT
>14|TRBV6-6|TRBJ2-3
ASSSRAGGPGDTQY
>12|TRBV29-1|TRBJ1-4
SVEGRGTGGKLF
>11|TRBV5-4|TRBJ1-2
ASSLANNYGYT
>15|TRBV5-5|TRBJ1-6
ASSLVALSSYNSPLH
>12|TRBV27|TRBJ1-1
ASSLSRGRTEAF
>13|TRBV6-5|TRBJ2-2
ASSQTSLNTGELF
>9|TRBV2|TRBJ2-7
ASSERGEQY
>13|TRBV28|TRBJ1-1
ASIPGGGIPTEAF
>11|TRBV7-2|TRBJ1-5
ASSAQGNQPQH
>12|TRBV2|TRBJ2-7
ASSETGIGYEQY
>13|TRBV4-1|TRBJ2-2
ASSQGRQGVWELF
>15|TRBV7-9|TRBJ1-5
ASSLADRGGSNQPQH
>10|TRBV19|TRBJ1-5
ASRGSNQPQH
>11|TRBV5-6|TRBJ2-1
ASSLGPDNEQF
>12|TRBV12-5|TRBJ2-5
ASGLDTFQETQY
>12|TRBV6-6|TRBJ2-5
ASSASGLGETQY